Sequencing of this TCR beta chain was carried out in a study of cytomegalovirus exposure and HLA in healthy donors. A word on this clone: Its antigen is unknown.

The study, taken as a whole, reports: Across donors, most TCRs were seen rarely, yet some public ones were widespread. Association with HLA alleles at 0.05 false discovery rate was found for about 17,000 TCR beta sequences in a later analysis.

The germline V and J ends were trimmed by 5 bases and 7 bases, with 14 bases remaining between them. CDR1 and CDR2 (germline): MNHNY, SVGAGI (reference sequence). This CDR3 has 13 amino acids. Primers included in the PCR were 60 Vbeta and 13 Jbeta primers. Data came from immunoSEQ multiplex PCR; TCRdb stores just in-frame clones and leaves some out. The top ten clones hold under 5.5% of a sample with approximately 99,000 clones, about 81% of them seen once. This receptor was identified in a man in his forties in good health and CMV-seropositive. The chain uses TRBV6-6 and TRBJ1-2, with D possibly TRBD1 on 5 matching bases. Sequencing was carried out using PBMCs. CDR3 sequence (DNA): TGTGCCAGCAGTCCCGTCCAGGGTACTGGCTACACCTTC. Translating it yields CASSPVQGTGYTF.